This TCR beta chain was captured in a study of human T cells and chemical hapten exposure listed by TCRdb under 2021. The study in broad terms: For sensitization, 2% DPC in acetone was applied to an approximately 2 cm by approximately 2 cm area of upper inner arm skin. Patients additionally received weekly therapeutic DPC doses to the scalp throughout the approximately 25-week study period. Patch testing on the upper back used Finn chambers containing 0.01% DPC, with scoring done after 6 days according to International Contact Dermatitis Research Group standards. The mostly female patient cohort included alopecia areata with under or over 50% scalp involvement, alopecia totalis and alopecia universalis. Libraries were pooled for sequencing, and variation in per-sample TCR yields was attributed mainly to small differences in library volumes within the pool. Peripheral blood TCR repertoire changes were tracked in vivo in alopecia patients during primary and secondary sensitization to the hapten diphenylcyclopropenone (DPC). Blood was sampled from patients pre-sensitization (week 0) and at 2, 6 and about 24 weeks after DPC sensitization. Some 29 alopecia patients gave blood for TCR sequencing at one to four time points (pre-sensitization, 2, 6 and 24 weeks).

Looking up the germline V gene yields CDR1 KGHSH and CDR2 LQKENI. V is pruned by 8 bases and J by 1 base, leaving 4 bases of the junction without a gene match. From cysteine to phenylalanine, the CDR3 is 13 amino acids long. The CDR3 DNA has 39 bases and is translated from base 1. This clonotype showed up many times. It has no known antigen specificity. The record has no base qualities; no much larger clone is one base away. The time point label on this specimen signifies: patch test 1, 2 weeks after DPC sensitization. Taken with the paper, the label for treatment or condition translates to: therapeutic diphenylcyclopropenone sensitization with weekly scalp DPC. Blood at each patch-test visit was drawn before the patch test was applied. Patients were eligible if aged 18 to 70, diagnosed with alopecia and judged suitable for DPC therapy, and pregnant patients were excluded. Total RNA was extracted from unfractionated whole blood that had been collected in Tempus Blood RNA tubes.

What the authors observed across the whole study: A positive correlation was found between the number of PT1 expanded TCRs and patch test score, with significance reached at thresholds 8, 16 and 32 but not 4. No change with DPC sensitization was found in the number of TCRs above 1 in 1000 frequency, and no evidence of global repertoire structure alterations was found. Because every patient had alopecia, a presumed autoimmune disease, the patients' immune response might differ from that of healthy individuals. Repeated subsampling changed both the strength of the expansion versus patch-test correlation and the threshold at which the correlation became significant. Significantly more large CDR3 similarity clusters were formed by expanded TCRs than by pre-sensitization or healthy control sets, consistent with antigen-driven responses.

Libraries were constructed by RACE. Sequencing used a NextSeq 500. During library preparation, unique molecular identifiers were attached to individual cDNA molecules so that TCRs could be counted in a quantitative, reproducible way. For every blood RNA sample, sequencing covered both the TCR alpha and TCR beta chains. In the authors' own workflow: The median number of TCRs per sample was around 100,000, ranging from 23,224 to 690,600. V, J and CDR3 annotation of the TCR reads was carried out using the Decombinator software suite. For PS versus PT1 abundance plots, all samples were subsampled to the same number of TCRs (28,000). TCRs were defined as expanded if absent before sensitization and observed at least eight times at the 2-week time point. TCRdb reprocessing: public reads trimmed at Q25 with fastp, clones called with MiXCR, in-frame beta chains kept. Rows are combined by CDR3 protein, so each entry shows the most common genes and DNA. The V and J calls follow TCRdb's processing rather than the paper's. Across this sample there are fewer than 200,000 distinct CDR3 sequences, with more than 20% seen only once. Together, the top ten hold about 6.7% of the sample.

The specimen comprised whole blood, sampled in connection with sensitization to the hapten diphenylcyclopropenone (DPC). The clonotype was recovered from a woman aged 45-59 years with alopecia areata. Some clones in this sample may be carry-over from other donors' samples. The chain was built from TRBV18 and TRBJ1-1; a stretch of 7 junction bases matches TRBD1. The CDR3 in this case is CASQDRPNTEAFF. At the DNA level, the sequence is TGTGCCAGCCAGGACAGGCCGAACACTGAAGCTTTCTTT.